The clone carrying this TCR beta chain turned up a few times. Germline-derived CDR1 and CDR2 are SGHRS and YFSETQ. The CDR3 spans 16 residues. With V trimmed by 4 bases and J by 7 bases, 14 bases remained unmatched. This entry is derived from a study of T-cell memory formation after mild COVID-19. TCRdb itself ran the 5' RACE reads through MiXCR, one entry per CDR3 protein. This sample has about 300,000 distinct CDR3 sequences; 15% to 20% occur once, and the top ten carry approximately 21%. The chain carries TRBV5-1 and TRBJ2-3; TRBD1 matches at 8 bases. The source is a man younger than 30 who had mild COVID-19 (a few samples of this study predate the infection). Cell type and time point are not known. The sample consisted of PBMCs or a T cell subset sorted from them (not recorded which). The CDR3 bases are TGCGCCAGCAGCGATGGACAGGGTGTAATTCTGAATACGCAGTATTTT. Translating it yields CASSDGQGVILNTQYF.